A single sample is the source of the 6 T cell receptor beta chains below, sequenced in a study of graft-versus-host responses after intestinal transplantation. Their antigen targets remain unknown. Method: immunoSEQ multiplex PCR; TCRdb's copy keeps in-frame clones and lacks some. Altogether under 95,000 clones are present, 82% being singletons, with the ten largest covering more than 0.8%. Sequencing was performed on unstimulated CD4+ T cells sorted from spleen or lymph node cells, taken before intestinal transplant. These receptors originate from a human donor who received an intestinal transplant.

This clone showed up just a few times. The chain links TRBV7-8 to TRBJ1-4; no clear D. Trimming cost V 5 bases and J 5 bases, with 12 bases left between them. This CDR3 spans 14 amino acids. Per the germline V gene, CDR1 is SGHVS and CDR2 is FQNEAQ. CDR3 amino acids: CASSRLRSNEKLFF. CDR3 bases: TGTGCCAGCAGCCGTCTTAGAAGCAATGAAAAACTGTTTTTT.

This chain uses TRBV28 with TRBJ2-7; 8 nucleotides line up with TRBD2. Per germline, CDR1 MDHEN and CDR2 SYDVKM. V shed 6 bases, J shed 5 bases, and the junction held 6 bases outside the gene matches. This CDR3 has 13 residues. The CDR3 nucleotides are TGTGCCAGCAGGAACGGGGGGGGGCACGAGCAGTACTTC. Translation gives CASRNGGGHEQYF.

V usage is TRBV5-1 and J usage is TRBJ2-7; D is unresolved. The germline CDR1 and CDR2 sequences are SGHRS and YFSETQ. Trimming cost V 1 base and J 0 bases, with 5 bases left between them. The CDR3 has 13 amino acids. The CDR3 spells CASSLRFSYEQYF. The CDR3 DNA is TGCGCCAGCAGCTTGCGGTTCTCCTACGAGCAGTACTTC.

A note on this clone: Other DNA sequences in this sample translate to the same CDR3. The CDR3: CASSPGTVTGELFF. The DNA for the CDR3 is TGTGCCAGCAGCCCCGGGACAGTCACCGGGGAGCTGTTTTTT. The rearrangement joins TRBV11-3 to TRBJ2-2; 7 positions agree with TRBD1. The CDR3 spans 14 residues. CDR1 and CDR2 from the germline V gene are SGHNT and YENEEA. The junction had 4 bases not matched to a gene; V was cut back by 5 bases and J by 4 bases.

This clone was recorded only once. The V and J genes are TRBV4-1 and TRBJ2-1; maybe TRBD1 (6 bases). Trimming stripped 0 bases from V and 0 bases from J, with 12 bases between. The V gene's germline CDR1 is MGHRA and CDR2 YSYEKL. The length of the CDR3 is 17 residues. CDR3 sequence reads: CASSQDLGRGSYNEQFF. In nucleotides, the CDR3 is TGCGCCAGCAGCCAAGATCTAGGCAGGGGCTCCTACAATGAGCAGTTCTTC.

The rearrangement joins TRBV5-4 to TRBJ2-7, with 10 bases that match TRBD1. Germline V gives CDR1 SGHNT, CDR2 YYREEE (reference sequence). The trim removed 4 bases at V and 5 bases at J, leaving 9 bases unmatched. This CDR3 is 15 amino acids long. The CDR3 DNA reads TGTGCCAGCAGCATCCCGGGACAGGGGATCAACGAGCAGTACTTC. It translates to CASSIPGQGINEQYF.